One sample yielded the 27 T cell receptor beta chains listed below, sequenced in a study of T cell clonotyping in hematopoietic cell transplantation. Assay used: immunoSEQ multiplex PCR; TCRdb lists only in-frame clones, some missing. The sample shows about 10,000 clones, about 51% of them seen only once. Sequenced material: peripheral blood mononuclear cells, taken 100 days after allogeneic stem cell transplant. The receptors stem from a female patient in her forties or fifties who had an allogeneic stem cell transplant from an unrelated donor, so the T cells may come from the graft donor. Some clones in this sample may be carry-over from other donors' samples.

The rearrangement links TRBV30 to TRBJ2-5; TRBD1 matches 9 bases. The CDR3 is made up of 14 amino acids. The germline V gene has CDR1 GTSNPN and CDR2 SVGIG (reference sequence). The trim removed 8 bases at V and 0 bases at J, leaving 7 bases unmatched. CDR3 loop: CAGTGRGYQETQYF. As DNA, the CDR3 is TGTGCCGGGACAGGGAGGGGGTACCAAGAGACCCAGTACTTC.

J is TRBJ1-3 and V is TRBV30; D call uncertain. This CDR3 region has 16 residues. Germline-derived CDR1 and CDR2 are GTSNPN and SVGIG (reference sequence). V lost 0 bases, J lost 4 bases, and 16 bases lay in between. The chain's CDR3 is CAWSVLGSARGNTIYF. In DNA, the CDR3 is TGTGCCTGGAGTGTACTGGGCAGCGCTCGCGGAAACACCATATATTTT.

This clone has only a few counts. The V call is TRBV10-3, the J call TRBJ1-1; 9 bases are shared with TRBD1. V was pared by 8 bases and J by 8 bases, with 18 bases of the junction left unmatched. In germline, CDR1 is ENHRY, CDR2 SYGVKD. The CDR3 covers 16 residues. The chain's CDR3 is CAIGGGTGTMQAEAFF. The CDR3 nucleotides are TGTGCCATCGGTGGGGGGACAGGGACCATGCAGGCAGAAGCTTTCTTT.

The V and J genes are TRBV30 and TRBJ1-3; no reliable D call. The CDR3 loop spans 13 amino acids. The ends were cut back, 4 bases at V and 4 bases at J, with 11 bases in the middle. CDR1 and CDR2 (germline): GTSNPN, SVGIG (reference sequence). CDR3 in amino acids: CAWKTNPGNTIYF. The CDR3 nucleotides read TGTGCCTGGAAGACAAATCCAGGAAACACCATATATTTT.

This clone was recorded only once. The chain employs TRBV30 and TRBJ1-1; TRBD1 might be the D (5 bases). CDR1 is GTSNPN, CDR2 SVGIG, per germline (reference sequence). With 4 bases removed from V and 6 bases from J, the gap between germline ends came to 18 bases. The CDR3 has 14 amino acids. CDR3 sequence (DNA): TGTGCCTGGACCCCAGGGAGGGGAAACGCTGAAGCTTTCTTT. This sequence encodes CAWTPGRGNAEAFF.

To note about this clone: The conserved final phenylalanine or tryptophan is absent from the CDR3, which likely points to a read error. The rearrangement joins TRBV25-1 to TRBJ1-1, with D uncertain. CDR3 size: 16 residues. Per the germline V gene, CDR1 is MGHDK and CDR2 is SYGVNS. Trimming shortened V by 0 bases and J by 5 bases, and 16 bases separated the two germline ends. As DNA, the CDR3 is TGTGCCAGCAGTGAATATCCCCTTGGGCAGGTGACTGAAGCTTTCCTT. It translates to CASSEYPLGQVTEAFL.

This clone was seen more than once but under ten times. The CDR3 is CAWSVGNSNQPQHF. DNA for the CDR3: TGTGCCTGGAGTGTGGGAAATAGCAATCAGCCCCAGCATTTT. The rearrangement joins TRBV30 to TRBJ1-5; D not certain. There are 14 residues in the CDR3. The V end was cut by 0 bases, the J end by 0 bases, with 6 bases between. Germline assignment: CDR1 GTSNPN and CDR2 SVGIG (reference sequence).

This chain joins TRBV30 and TRBJ2-3, with D possibly TRBD2 on 7 matching bases. CDR1 and CDR2 (germline): GTSNPN, SVGIG (reference sequence). The CDR3 is 14 residues long. V was cut by 3 bases and J by 3 bases, with 13 bases left in between. CDR3 in amino acids: CAWRGGAMTDTQYF. CDR3 DNA sequence: TGTGCCTGGAGAGGGGGGGCTATGACAGATACGCAGTATTTT.

This clone was seen just once. The chain recombines TRBV7-8 with TRBJ2-5; no definite D call. V was shortened by 0 bases and J by 4 bases, with 9 bases between the two germline ends. Germline CDR1 reads SGHVS; CDR2 reads FQNEAQ. This CDR3 is 14 amino acids long. CDR3 protein: CASSLAEKPETQYF. The CDR3 coding sequence is TGTGCCAGCAGCTTAGCGGAAAAACCAGAGACCCAGTACTTC.

The chain employs TRBV25-1 and TRBJ1-5; the D gene is possibly TRBD1 (6 bases). Germline-derived CDR1 and CDR2 are MGHDK and SYGVNS. The CDR3 contains 13 residues. The V end lost 8 bases, the J end lost 6 bases, and 14 bases lay between the germline ends. CDR3 region: CASLGQPGQPQHF. CDR3 nucleotide sequence: TGTGCCAGCCTCGGACAGCCAGGTCAGCCCCAGCATTTT.

In DNA form, the CDR3 reads TGCAGGGCAGGAGAGTATGGCTACACCTTC. It is translated as CRAGEYGYTF. The chain carries TRBV20-1 and TRBJ1-2, with D unclear. Germline CDR1 and CDR2: DFQATT and SNEGSKA (reference sequence). CDR3 length: 10 residues.

This clone was detected a few times. J is TRBJ2-7 and V is TRBV20-1; tentative D call: TRBD1 (6 bases). Per the germline V gene, CDR1 is DFQATT and CDR2 is SNEGSKA (reference sequence). Trimming took off 3 bases at V and 3 bases at J, with 6 bases between the two ends. The CDR3 is 11 residues long. CDR3 nucleotide sequence: TGCAGTGCTAGGGACAGCTACGAGCAGTACTTC. Its protein product is CSARDSYEQYF.

CDR3: CAWSVGTGVNSPLHF. The CDR3 DNA reads as TGTGCCTGGAGTGTCGGGACAGGGGTCAACTCACCCCTCCACTTT. This sequence joins TRBV30 and TRBJ1-6, with 10 bases identical to TRBD1. From germline, CDR1 is GTSNPN and CDR2 SVGIG (reference sequence). J lost 10 bases, V lost 0 bases, and 6 bases had no gene match. This CDR3 spans 15 amino acids.

The chain links TRBV19 to TRBJ1-2; D is unresolved. Between the trimmed V and J ends, which lost 8 bases and 8 bases, there was a span of 12 bases. CDR1 is LNHDA, CDR2 SQIVND, per germline (reference sequence). CDR3 length: 11 residues. As DNA, the CDR3 is TGTGCCAGTCAGGACCTAGGAGGCTACACCTTC. This encodes CASQDLGGYTF. The full variable domain, in which reference TRBV19 and TRBJ1-2 provide the parts outside the CDR3, is DGGITQSPKYLFRKEGQNVTLSCEQNLNHDAMYWYRQDPGQGLRLIYYSQIVNDFQKGDIAEGYSVSREKKESFPLTVTSAQKNPTAFYLCASQDLGGYTFGSGTRLTVV.

This clone was detected a few times. The genes are TRBV11-2 and TRBJ2-5, with 9 bases lining up with TRBD1. Per germline, CDR1 SGHAT and CDR2 FQNNGV. Losses at the gene ends were 8 bases for V and 4 bases for J; bases not matched to a gene: 2. The CDR3 sequence is 12 residues long. CDR3 protein: CASGQGRETQYF. The CDR3 bases are TGTGCCAGCGGACAGGGGAGAGAGACCCAGTACTTC. Full variable domain (rest looked up from reference TRBV11-2 and TRBJ2-5): EAGVAQSPRYKIIEKRQSVAFWCNPISGHATLYWYQQILGQGPKLLIQFQNNGVVDDSQLPKDRFSAERLKGVDSTLKIQPAKLEDSAVYLCASGQGRETQYFGPGTRLLVL.

The rearrangement uses TRBV19 and TRBJ1-4; 8 positions agree with TRBD1. Trimming at V came to 4 bases and at J to 5 bases, leaving 3 bases not matched to a gene. Germline lookup yields CDR1 LNHDA and CDR2 SQIVND (reference sequence). CDR3 length: 14 amino acids. The CDR3 DNA reads as TGTGCCAGTAGTAACGACAGGGGCAATGAAAAACTGTTTTTT. Translation gives CASSNDRGNEKLFF.

The chain has TRBV7-2 and TRBJ2-2, with no clear D. V was trimmed by 2 bases and J by 10 bases, leaving 8 bases between them. CDR3 length: 12 amino acids. Germline V gene sequence: CDR1 SGHTA, CDR2 FQGNSA. The DNA for the CDR3 is TGTGCCAGCAGCTTAACAGCTATGGAGCTGTTTTTT. This sequence encodes CASSLTAMELFF.

V and J are TRBV9 and TRBJ1-1; D gene uncertain. With 0 bases removed from V and 6 bases from J, the gap between germline ends came to 0 bases. This CDR3 contains 10 residues. Germline V CDR1 and CDR2: SGDLS, YYNGEE. The DNA of the CDR3 is TGTGCCAGCAGCGTAGCTGAAGCTTTCTTT. Translating it yields CASSVAEAFF.

This chain uses TRBV7-2 with TRBJ2-7; perhaps TRBD2 as D (5 bases). CDR1 is SGHTA, CDR2 FQGNSA, per germline. V dropped 2 bases and J dropped 0 bases, with 11 bases sitting between them. This CDR3 region has 15 residues. CDR3 in amino acids: CASSLRLISSYEQYF. The CDR3, as DNA: TGTGCCAGCAGCTTACGACTAATATCCTCCTACGAGCAGTACTTC.

This chain uses TRBV6-9 with TRBJ1-6; maybe TRBD1 (6 bases). CDR1 and CDR2 from the germline V gene are MNHGY and SVAAGI. The CDR3 totals 20 residues. V was pared by 5 bases and J by 0 bases, with 23 bases between. In DNA, the CDR3 is TGTGCCAGCAGTCCACAACCTCCCGAGGGGGAGGGCTCCTATAATTCACCCCTCCACTTT. Protein product: CASSPQPPEGEGSYNSPLHF.

This clone was counted a single time. V usage is TRBV6-5 and J usage is TRBJ1-1; TRBD1 might be the D (5 bases). The CDR3 runs to 13 residues. Germline lookup yields CDR1 MNHEY and CDR2 SVGAGI. The V and J ends lost 6 bases and 3 bases respectively, with 11 bases between them. The DNA for the CDR3 is TGTGCCAGCAGCCAGGGTGGCGACACTGAAGCTTTCTTT. The encoded protein is CASSQGGDTEAFF.

The chain is built from TRBV11-3 and TRBJ2-1, with D tentatively TRBD1 (5 bases). V dropped 2 bases and J dropped 8 bases, with 13 bases sitting between them. CDR3 size: 14 residues. The germline CDR1 and CDR2 sequences are SGHNT and YENEEA. CDR3 in amino acids: CASSLQGPMYEQFF. CDR3 bases: TGTGCCAGCAGCTTACAGGGCCCTATGTATGAGCAGTTCTTC.

The CDR3 DNA reads as TGTGCCAGCAGTTTGGAATATAGTGGCTACACCTTC. Its protein product is CASSLEYSGYTF. The rearrangement uses TRBV28 and TRBJ1-2; D is uncertain. Trimming pared 3 bases from V and 7 bases from J, leaving 9 bases between. Germline CDR1 MDHEN, CDR2 SYDVKM. This CDR3 region has 12 residues.

The DNA for the CDR3 is TGCGCCAGCAGCCAAGAAGGCCCGAGACAGTACTACGAGCAGTACTTC. This gives the protein CASSQEGPRQYYEQYF. The chain combines TRBV4-1 with TRBJ2-7; perhaps TRBD1 as D (5 bases). Deletions cut 0 bases from V and 3 bases from J, with 15 bases between. CDR3 size: 16 residues. CDR1 is MGHRA and CDR2 is YSYEKL in the germline V gene.

V gene TRBV30 combines with J gene TRBJ1-6, with TRBD1 matching 8 bases. CDR1 and CDR2 from the germline V gene are GTSNPN and SVGIG (reference sequence). Losses at the gene ends were 8 bases for V and 14 bases for J; bases not matched to a gene: 11. The CDR3 runs to 12 residues. This CDR3 reads CARTGTQRALHF. The CDR3 bases are TGTGCCCGGACAGGGACACAAAGGGCCCTCCACTTT.

The chain carries TRBV6-1 and TRBJ1-5, with a weak D call TRBD1 (5 bases). The germline V gene has CDR1 MNHNS and CDR2 SASEGT. The CDR3 is 14 residues long. V dropped 4 bases and J dropped 6 bases, with 13 bases sitting between them. The CDR3 DNA reads TGTGCCAGCAGTGGGACACCCGGCGGTCAGCCCCAGCATTTT. This gives the protein CASSGTPGGQPQHF.

This chain links TRBV30 with TRBJ1-1; D gene unclear. This CDR3 region has 14 residues. The V end was cut by 2 bases, the J end by 0 bases, with 10 bases between. Per germline, CDR1 GTSNPN and CDR2 SVGIG (reference sequence). The CDR3 DNA is TGTGCCTGGAGTATTCTGTTTATGAACACTGAAGCTTTCTTT. Translating gives CAWSILFMNTEAFF. The variable domain in full, completed from reference TRBV30 and TRBJ1-1, reads SQTIHQWPATLVQPVGSPLSLECTVEGTSNPNLYWYRQAAGRGLQLLFYSVGIGQISSEVPQNLSASRPQDRQFILSSKKLLLSDSGFYLCAWSILFMNTEAFFGQGTRLTVV.